This T cell receptor (beta chain) originates from a study of T-cell memory formation after mild COVID-19 (dated by TCRdb to the early 2020s). For context, the study as a whole: TCR sequence clusters from the two donors were largely donor specific. In a couple of donors, T-cell clones that expanded and contracted after mild COVID-19 were tracked by sequencing TCRalpha and TCRbeta repertoires over time. The cohort was made up of two young adult volunteers, one female and one male, who were previously healthy. General findings and caveats noted by the study authors: Contracting CD4+ clones appeared mostly in the CM and EM memory subsets, whereas CD8+ clones were enriched in EMRA. SARS-CoV-2 specificity of the second-wave clones peaking on day 37 was not confirmed. Only a couple of mild cases were covered in the study, and larger cohorts including severe cases with pre-infection samples were considered necessary. Some responding clones were detected in pre-infection memory, suggesting pre-existing cross-reactive memory T cells joined the SARS-CoV-2 response. Clones that contracted from day 15 to 85 showed balanced CD4/CD8 phenotypes, whereas a second wave of clones that expanded from day 15 to 37 leaned towards CD4+.

This clonotype was found a few times. The antigen this receptor binds is unknown. No base quality information exists; no much larger clone differs at one position. Spanning cysteine to phenylalanine, the CDR3 consists of 15 amino acids. Of all the DNA, just the CDR3 is kept, 45 bases in frame from base 1. The junction shows trimming of 4 bases on V and 2 bases on J, and the gene matches do not reach 5 bases of it. From a lookup of the germline V gene, CDR1 and CDR2 are SGHNT and YENEEA. This sample was sequenced with an Illumina NovaSeq 6000. Using 5'RACE with constant-segment primers, TCRalpha and TCRbeta cDNA libraries were constructed, with sample barcodes and unique molecular identifiers added in the process. Trizol reagent was used to extract RNA from every sample. Amplification of the libraries took two PCR steps, and the second step added a second sample barcode plus Illumina TruSeq adapters. The libraries were sequenced on an Illumina NovaSeq using 2 x 150 bp paired-end reads. The authors' pipeline ran thus. Demultiplexing of reads and collapsing into UMI-guided consensus sequences were performed with migec v1.2.7. Using mixcr v2.1.11, UMI consensuses were aligned to TRA and TRB V and J templates and then assembled into clonotypes. A clonotype was counted as expanded or contracted only if both edgeR and NoisET called the change significant, with noise models trained on biological replicates. edgeR calls used a false discovery rate-adjusted p below 0.01 and a log2 fold-change threshold of 1. As an exploratory analysis of dynamics, max-normalized trajectories of the 1000 most abundant clonotypes were examined with PCA combined with hierarchical clustering. Separately sequenced CD4+ and CD8+ repertoires were used to assign a CD4 or CD8 phenotype to each responding clone. In-frame beta chains were kept once TCRdb had trimmed the public reads at Q25 with fastp and called clones with MiXCR. Every distinct CDR3 protein forms one entry, paired with its most common genes and DNA. TCRdb assigned the V and J calls; the authors' analysis was not used. This sample holds fewer than 550,000 distinct CDR3 sequences; around 20% were observed only once. The ten largest account for about 8.1% of the sample.

Ficoll-Paque density gradient centrifugation was the method used to isolate PBMCs. Material for sequencing was PBMCs or a T cell subset sorted from them (not recorded which). This TCR was recovered from an adult woman who had mild COVID-19 (a few samples of this study predate the infection). The sample titles of this study are shuffled in the database, so cell type and time point are left out; the donor was told from shared clones. Recombination linked TRBV11-3 to TRBJ2-7, with 10 bases matching TRBD1. In nucleotide form, the sequence is TGTGCCAGCAGCTCGGACAGGGGGACAGCCTACGAGCAGTACTTC. This encodes CASSSDRGTAYEQYF.